Below, one T cell receptor beta chain is given with its context. Original analysis: Using reference gene primer amplification, nucleated cell counts were estimated. The protocol was immunoSEQ multiplex PCR, while the TCRdb copy is restricted to in-frame clones and leaves out a portion. V and J calls and clone size are those listed in that table; D and trimming were worked out from the DNA. The table has about 180,000 clones, around four fifths seen once. These data originate in a study of blood T cell repertoires in COVID-19. In the study overall: Whether acute or convalescent, the COVID-19 samples came from the United States, Italy and Spain. T cells, B-cell-depleted T cells, or PBMCs provided the cDNA or gDNA that served as material.

The CDR3 covers 15 residues. Trimming took 2 bases from V and 8 from J, leaving 15 bases between them. CDR1 and CDR2 (germline): MNHEY, SVGAGI. The specimen sequenced was peripheral blood. The TCR originated in a man in his 70s with active or convalescent COVID-19. This rearrangement joins TRBV6-5 to TRBJ1-4; D perhaps matches TRBD1 (6 bases). The CDR3 protein is CASSYGGRGGEKLFF. DNA for the CDR3: TGTGCCAGCAGTTACGGAGGCAGGGGAGGGGAAAAACTGTTTTTT.